Listed here are 12 T cell receptor beta chains from one sample, sequenced in a study of blood T cells in healthy people across ages. A second PCR of roughly 6 to 12 cycles used a sample-barcoded 5' primer and a J-beta primer mix. Each CDR3 protein gets one entry after TCRdb re-called the 5' RACE reads with MiXCR. Among 800,000 to 950,000 distinct CDR3 sequences listed, approximately 32% were seen once. These same data were also listed under a study on T cells of mothers and their children.

Specimen: blood. The receptor set was obtained from a woman aged 40 to 50 in good health.

This clonotype was seen ten or more times. The rearrangement joins TRBV29-1 to TRBJ2-1; 9 bases line up with TRBD1. From germline, CDR1 is SQVTM and CDR2 ANQGSEA. The V segment lost 0 bases and the J segment 5 bases; nucleotides outside the gene matches: 5. The CDR3 loop spans 15 amino acids. The CDR3 sequence is CSVEDPGQGNNEQFF. CDR3 bases: TGCAGCGTTGAAGATCCGGGACAGGGTAACAATGAGCAGTTCTTC.

This clonotype was observed a few times. The rearrangement joins TRBV2 to TRBJ2-4; D unresolved. The closer fit of TRBJ2-7 to the DNA end suggests the J call may be wrong. The CDR3 runs to 12 residues. CDR1 SNHLY and CDR2 FYNNEI come from the germline V gene. The DNA of the CDR3 is TGTGCCAGCATCCAAGTGGGTGGCGAGCAGTACTTC. Protein product: CASIQVGGEQYF.

V and J are TRBV28 and TRBJ2-7, with D possibly TRBD2 on 5 matching bases. Between the trimmed V and J ends, which lost 5 bases and 5 bases, there was a span of 22 bases. The CDR3 totals 16 residues. In germline, CDR1 is MDHEN, CDR2 SYDVKM. CDR3 residues: CASSPPEGAVKNEQYF. In DNA, the CDR3 is TGTGCCAGCAGTCCCCCTGAGGGCGCGGTTAAGAACGAGCAGTACTTC. Filled out from reference TRBV28 and TRBJ2-7, the complete variable domain reads DVKVTQSSRYLVKRTGEKVFLECVQDMDHENMFWYRQDPGLGLRLIYFSYDVKMKEKGDIPEGYSVSREKKERFSLILESASTNQTSMYLCASSPPEGAVKNEQYFGPGTRLTVT.

Many counts were recorded for this clonotype. The V and J genes are TRBV20-1 and TRBJ2-3, with 14 bases that match TRBD2. Trimming cost V 2 bases and J 4 bases; bases outside gene matches: 5. CDR1 and CDR2 (germline): DFQATT, SNEGSKA (reference sequence). CDR3 length: 16 residues. CDR3 DNA sequence: TGCAGTGCTAGAAGGACTAGCGGGGGGTCATCAGATACGCAGTATTTT. As protein: CSARRTSGGSSDTQYF.

This clonotype appeared many times. CDR3 nucleotides: TGCGCCAGCAGCCGAGGAGTAACCGCGGGAGGGGAGACCCAGTACTTC. This gives the protein CASSRGVTAGGETQYF. The chain uses TRBV4-1 and TRBJ2-5; 9 bases map to TRBD2. V gave up 4 bases and J gave up 5 bases; unmatched junction bases: 11. CDR3 size: 16 residues. Germline V gives CDR1 MGHRA, CDR2 YSYEKL.

This rearrangement joins TRBV2 to TRBJ1-4; maybe TRBD1 (5 bases). The germline CDR1 and CDR2 sequences are SNHLY and FYNNEI. V was trimmed by 5 bases and J by 4 bases, leaving 11 bases between them. The CDR3 covers 14 residues. For the CDR3, the DNA is TGTGCCAGCAGTTCCCAGGGCGTTAATGAAAAACTGTTTTTT. It specifies CASSSQGVNEKLFF. The full variable domain, with the rest looked up from reference TRBV2 and TRBJ1-4, is EPEVTQTPSHQVTQMGQEVILRCVPISNHLYFYWYRQILGQKVEFLVSFYNNEISEKSEIFDDQFSVERPDGSNFTLKIRSTKLEDSAMYFCASSSQGVNEKLFFGSGTQLSVL.

This clonotype has more than one count but fewer than ten. V and J are TRBV20-1 and TRBJ1-5; D unclear. Germline assignment: CDR1 DFQATT and CDR2 SNEGSKA (reference sequence). The ends were cut back, 2 bases at V and 6 bases at J, with 8 bases in the middle. This CDR3 is 12 amino acids long. DNA of the CDR3: TGCAGTGCTAGATATGGGTCTCAGCCCCAGCATTTT. This sequence encodes CSARYGSQPQHF.

Concerning this clonotype itself: Given a much more abundant clone one base away, this may be a read error. No conserved phenylalanine or tryptophan is present at the end of the CDR3, so a read error is the likely explanation. The V and J genes are TRBV7-9 and TRBJ2-7; tentative D call: TRBD1 (6 bases). V was clipped by 5 bases and J by 1 base, with 15 bases between them. This CDR3 is 15 amino acids long. Per the germline V gene, CDR1 is SEHNR and CDR2 is FQNEAQ (reference sequence). The CDR3: CASSTSWGQSYEQYL. The CDR3 bases are TGTGCCAGCAGCACTTCTTGGGGGCAGTCCTACGAGCAGTACCTC.

This clonotype was seen ten or more times. V is TRBV4-3 and J is TRBJ2-1, with 7 bases that match TRBD2. The V gene end was trimmed by 0 bases and the J gene end by 15 bases; junction bases not matched to a gene: 5. In germline, CDR1 is LGHNA, CDR2 YSLEER. The CDR3 runs 12 residues. In DNA, the CDR3 is TGCGCCAGCAGCCAAGATCGGGGGGACCGGTTCTTC. The encoded protein is CASSQDRGDRFF.

The chain combines TRBV20-1 with TRBJ2-7, with D perhaps matching TRBD2 (6 bases). Trimming left V 5 bases short and J 0 bases short, with 14 bases between. This CDR3 spans 14 amino acids. Germline CDR1 and CDR2: DFQATT and SNEGSKA (reference sequence). This chain's CDR3 is CSASRDSRSYEQYF. CDR3 in DNA: TGCAGTGCTTCGCGGGATTCCCGCTCCTACGAGCAGTACTTC.

The CDR3 DNA reads TGTGCCAGCAGCGCAACAGGGGGCAGCGGTGAAGCTTTCTTT. This codes for CASSATGGSGEAFF. This rearrangement joins TRBV9 to TRBJ1-1; 9 positions agree with TRBD1. After removal of 3 bases from V and 7 bases from J, the junction contained 7 bases not matched to a gene. Germline V CDR1 and CDR2: SGDLS, YYNGEE. The CDR3 totals 14 residues.

The gene calls are TRBV28 and TRBJ2-5; TRBD2 agrees at 9 bases. Germline-derived CDR1 and CDR2 are MDHEN and SYDVKM. The CDR3 is made up of 15 amino acids. Trimming removed 6 bases from V and 11 bases from J; junction bases left unmatched: 16. The CDR3 coding sequence is TGTGCCAGCAGACACGGGACTAGCCCAACCGTTGAGCAGTACTTC. Translated, it gives CASRHGTSPTVEQYF.